The 14 T cell receptor beta chains listed next were all sequenced from one sample in a study of T cell responses to AZD1222 COVID-19 vaccine. The data were produced by immunoSEQ multiplex PCR, yet TCRdb's version contains in-frame clones alone and is incomplete. The sample has 100,000 to 150,000 clones; 80% to 90% are singletons. Sequenced here: peripheral blood, sampled 28 days after the second AZD1222 dose. Receptors were obtained from an adult who received the AZD1222 COVID-19 vaccine.

The chain links TRBV4-3 to TRBJ2-3; 13 nucleotides line up with TRBD2. The CDR3 is made up of 15 amino acids. Germline CDR1 LGHNA, CDR2 YSLEER. V shed 3 bases and J 4 bases; nucleotides not matched to a gene: 1. CDR3: CASSHTSGGADTQYF. CDR3 in DNA: TGCGCCAGCAGCCACACTAGCGGGGGGGCAGATACGCAGTATTTT.

There are a few counts of this clone. This chain links TRBV27 with TRBJ1-1, with D hard to call. Germline CDR1 and CDR2: MNHEY and SMNVEV (reference sequence). V shed 5 bases and J shed 4 bases, with 11 bases lying between them. The CDR3 is 13 amino acids. The CDR3, as DNA: TGTGCCAGCAGTATCGGTGGTGGCACTGAAGCTTTCTTT. As protein: CASSIGGGTEAFF.

This rearrangement joins TRBV6-1 to TRBJ2-7, with TRBD1 matching 11 bases. Germline loops: CDR1 MNHNS, CDR2 SASEGT. This CDR3 is built from 12 residues. V gave up 1 base and J gave up 11 bases; unmatched junction bases: 1. The CDR3 spells CASSEGDRGKYF. Written as DNA, the CDR3 is TGTGCCAGCAGTGAAGGGGACAGGGGGAAGTACTTC.

This clone has only a few counts. The chain is built from TRBV7-2 and TRBJ2-1; D remains unclear. V lost 2 bases and J 7 bases, leaving 9 bases between the germline ends. This CDR3 comprises 13 residues. Germline V gives CDR1 SGHTA, CDR2 FQGNSA. The CDR3, as DNA: TGTGCCAGCAGCTTAATGGGTCGGAATGAGCAGTTCTTC. Amino acids: CASSLMGRNEQFF.

V gene TRBV7-9 combines with J gene TRBJ2-1, with TRBD2 matching over 7 bases. Germline loops: CDR1 SEHNR, CDR2 FQNEAQ (reference sequence). The CDR3 extends over 15 amino acids. V lost 6 bases and J lost 3; bases outside the gene matches: 8. The CDR3 nucleotides are TGTGCCAGCAGTCCCGGACTAGGGGACTACAATGAGCAGTTCTTC. Translation: CASSPGLGDYNEQFF. The entire variable domain, with the rest obtained from reference TRBV7-9 and TRBJ2-1, is as follows: DTGVSQNPRHKITKRGQNVTFRCDPISEHNRLYWYRQTLGQGPEFLTYFQNEAQLEKSRLLSDRFSAERPKGSFSTLEIQRTEQGDSAMYLCASSPGLGDYNEQFFGPGTRLTVL.

This clone was counted a single time. The gene calls are TRBV24-1 and TRBJ2-2; 7 bases line up with TRBD2. CDR3 size: 15 residues. Germline CDR1 KGHDR, CDR2 SFDVKD. The trim removed 7 bases at V and 6 bases at J, leaving 10 bases unmatched. The CDR3 is CATRSTAGRAGELFF. In DNA form, the CDR3 reads TGTGCCACCAGATCAACGGCAGGGAGGGCCGGGGAGCTGTTTTTT.

This rearrangement joins TRBV30 to TRBJ2-2; D gene unclear. Looked up from germline, CDR1 is GTSNPN and CDR2 is SVGIG (reference sequence). Trimming cost V 0 bases and J 0 bases, with 5 bases left between them. This CDR3 is 14 amino acids long. CDR3 residues: CAWSVLSNTGELFF. The CDR3 bases are TGTGCCTGGAGTGTTCTTTCGAACACCGGGGAGCTGTTTTTT. The full variable domain, completed using reference TRBV30 and TRBJ2-2, is SQTIHQWPATLVQPVGSPLSLECTVEGTSNPNLYWYRQAAGRGLQLLFYSVGIGQISSEVPQNLSASRPQDRQFILSSKKLLLSDSGFYLCAWSVLSNTGELFFGEGSRLTVL.

This chain connects TRBV10-3 to TRBJ2-1; D is possibly TRBD1 (5 bases). The V and J ends lost 4 bases and 7 bases respectively, with 20 bases between them. The CDR3 sequence is 16 residues long. Germline-derived CDR1 and CDR2 are ENHRY and SYGVKD. CDR3 sequence (DNA): TGTGCCATCAGTGGGGGCCAGAGTCTTAGGGTTAATGAGCAGTTCTTC. It specifies CAISGGQSLRVNEQFF.

This chain connects TRBV5-5 to TRBJ1-1; unclear D gene. The V and J ends lost 0 bases and 5 bases respectively, with 8 bases between them. Germline V lookup: CDR1 SGHKS, CDR2 YYEKEE (reference sequence). The CDR3 runs to 13 residues. CDR3 residues: CASSLDVRTEAFF. Here the CDR3 DNA reads TGTGCCAGCAGCTTGGACGTGAGAACTGAAGCTTTCTTT.

The chain carries TRBV5-6 and TRBJ1-3; D call uncertain. The V gene's germline CDR1 is SGHDT and CDR2 YYEEEE. CDR3 length equals 15 residues. V was cut by 2 bases and J by 0 bases, with 9 bases left in between. CDR3 sequence (DNA): TGTGCCAGCAGCTTTGGGCCTCTCTCTGGAAACACCATATATTTT. This codes for CASSFGPLSGNTIYF.

The J gene is TRBJ2-1, the V gene TRBV7-2, with 7 bases identical to TRBD1. The V and J ends lost 5 bases and 6 bases, in that order; junction bases with no gene match: 13. The CDR3 loop spans 16 amino acids. CDR1 is SGHTA, CDR2 FQGNSA, per germline. The CDR3, as DNA: TGTGCCAGCAGCAACCAGGCCAGGGGGATCCTCAATGAGCAGTTCTTC. It codes for CASSNQARGILNEQFF.

The V call is TRBV7-2, the J call TRBJ2-1; D not certain. CDR1 is SGHTA, CDR2 FQGNSA, per germline. This CDR3 contains 16 residues. V dropped 3 bases and J dropped 3 bases, with 15 bases sitting between them. The CDR3 nucleotides read TGTGCCAGCAGCTTGCCTGGTGTCACAAGCTACAATGAGCAGTTCTTC. It encodes CASSLPGVTSYNEQFF. Full variable domain (missing parts from reference TRBV7-2 and TRBJ2-1): GAGVSQSPSNKVTEKGKDVELRCDPISGHTALYWYRQSLGQGLEFLIYFQGNSAPDKSGLPSDRFSAERTGGSVSTLTIQRTQQEDSAVYLCASSLPGVTSYNEQFFGPGTRLTVL.

This clone was recorded a few times. The rearrangement links TRBV7-2 to TRBJ1-1, with no clear D. The germline V gene encodes CDR1 SGHTA and CDR2 FQGNSA. This CDR3 region has 14 residues. V dropped 0 bases and J dropped 5 bases, with 10 bases sitting between them. The CDR3 DNA reads as TGTGCCAGCAGCTTAGCCGGCATGGGGACTGAAGCTTTCTTT. It is translated as CASSLAGMGTEAFF.

This clone has only one observation. The rearrangement links TRBV5-1 to TRBJ2-5, with a possible D match to TRBD1 (6 bases). V was shortened by 1 base and J by 3 bases, with 13 bases between the two germline ends. Germline V lookup: CDR1 SGHRS, CDR2 YFSETQ. The CDR3 is 15 residues long. The CDR3 DNA reads TGCGCCAGCAGCTTGTGGGGGCAAGGGGAAGAGACCCAGTACTTC. Amino acids: CASSLWGQGEETQYF.